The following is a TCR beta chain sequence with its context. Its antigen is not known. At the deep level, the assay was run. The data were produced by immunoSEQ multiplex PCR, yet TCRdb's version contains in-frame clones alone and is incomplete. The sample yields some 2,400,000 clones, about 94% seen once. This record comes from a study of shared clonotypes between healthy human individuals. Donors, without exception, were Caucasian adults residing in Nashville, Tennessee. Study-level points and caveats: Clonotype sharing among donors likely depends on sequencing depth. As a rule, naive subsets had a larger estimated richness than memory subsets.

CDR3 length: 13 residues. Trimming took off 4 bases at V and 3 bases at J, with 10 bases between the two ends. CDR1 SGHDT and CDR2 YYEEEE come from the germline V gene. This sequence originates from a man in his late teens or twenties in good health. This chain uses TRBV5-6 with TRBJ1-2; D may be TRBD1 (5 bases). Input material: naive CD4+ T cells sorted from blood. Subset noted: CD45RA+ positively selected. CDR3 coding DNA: TGTGCCAGCAGCCAAGCGGGGGACTATGGCTACACCTTC. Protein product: CASSQAGDYGYTF.